Listed below are T cell receptor beta chains from one sample, sequenced in a study of human T cells and chemical hapten exposure. TCRdb itself ran the RACE reads through MiXCR, one entry per CDR3 protein. The data hold about 130,000 distinct CDR3 sequences, with approximately 9.5% observed a single time. The source material was whole blood. The receptors were sampled from a male donor in good health. Some clones in this sample may be carry-over from other donors' samples. CDR3s include the opening cysteine and the closing phenylalanine or tryptophan. The D gene is left open where the match is weak. The size entry is marked missing in some rows and otherwise reads once, few, many or a size class.

cdr3_aa cdr3_nt j_call v_call clone_size d_call
CASSHPRQGAYEQYF TGTGCCAGCAGCCATCCTCGACAGGGGGCATACGAGCAGTACTTC TRBJ2-7 TRBV6-2/TRBV6-3 many TRBD1
CASSLVRLAGQNEQFF TGTGCCAGCAGTTTAGTTCGGCTAGCGGGACAGAATGAGCAGTTCTTC TRBJ2-1 TRBV12-3/TRBV12-4 few TRBD2
CSARQSSGNTIYF TGCAGTGCTAGACAAAGCTCTGGAAACACCATATATTTT TRBJ1-3 TRBV20-1 many .
CSASGTNTEAFF TGCAGTGCAAGCGGGACGAACACTGAAGCTTTCTTT TRBJ1-1 TRBV20-1 few .
CASSLVTPRYSYNEQFF TGCGCCAGCAGCCTTGTGACTCCCCGATACTCCTACAATGAGCAGTTCTTC TRBJ2-1 TRBV4-3 many .
CASSLGQGGGELFF TGCGCCAGCAGCTTGGGACAGGGCGGCGGGGAGCTGTTTTTT TRBJ2-2 TRBV5-1 . TRBD1
CASSPLDRAYSPLHF TGTGCCAGCAGTCCCCTGGACAGGGCCTATTCACCCCTCCACTTT TRBJ1-6 TRBV11-2 many TRBD1
CASSPNWLVSTNTEAFF TGCGCCAGCAGCCCTAATTGGCTGGTTTCTACGAACACTGAAGCTTTCTTT TRBJ1-1 TRBV5-1 few .
CASRRALNEKLFF TGTGCCAGCAGACGGGCCCTGAATGAAAAACTGTTTTTT TRBJ1-4 TRBV14 many .
CASSIAGANTQYF TGTGCCAGTAGTATAGCGGGGGCTAATACGCAGTATTTT TRBJ2-3 TRBV19 many .
CSVGSLSSGRARDTQYF TGCAGCGTTGGATCTCTGAGTAGCGGGAGGGCCAGGGATACGCAGTATTTT TRBJ2-3 TRBV29-1 many TRBD2
CASSLYTTSLYNEQFF TGTGCCAGCAGCTTATACACGACTAGCCTCTACAATGAGCAGTTCTTC TRBJ2-1 TRBV7-7 few TRBD2
CASSLLTSGSNEKLFF TGCGCCAGCAGCCTGCTTACGTCCGGGTCCAATGAAAAACTGTTTTTT TRBJ1-4 TRBV5-1 . .
CASSRTSGGRYEQYF TGTGCCAGCAGCCGGACTAGCGGGGGCCGGTACGAGCAGTACTTC TRBJ2-7 TRBV7-2 . TRBD2
CASSRSGAPVDNEQFF TGTGCCAGCAGCCGCTCAGGGGCGCCCGTGGACAATGAGCAGTTCTTC TRBJ2-1 TRBV3-1 many .
CASSSVKGRGYEQYF TGTGCCAGCAGCTCCGTTAAGGGCAGGGGATACGAGCAGTACTTC TRBJ2-7 TRBV7-9 . .
CASSLDRGLNNEQFF TGTGCCAGCTCTCTCGACAGGGGCCTAAACAATGAGCAGTTCTTC TRBJ2-1 TRBV18 few TRBD1
CASSLGGTGELFF TGTGCCAGCAGTTTAGGGGGAACCGGGGAGCTGTTTTTT TRBJ2-2 TRBV28 many .
CASSPRTGTGVQPQHF TGTGCCAGCTCACCTAGGACCGGGACAGGGGTACAGCCCCAGCATTTT TRBJ1-5 TRBV18 . TRBD1
CASRVDREFEAFF TGTGCCAGCAGGGTGGACAGGGAATTTGAAGCTTTCTTT TRBJ1-1 TRBV6-2/TRBV6-3 few TRBD1
CAWSVYLNTEAFF TGTGCCTGGAGTGTATATCTGAACACTGAAGCTTTCTTT TRBJ1-1 TRBV30 . .
CSASFFPGQGSNQPQHF TGCAGTGCTAGTTTTTTTCCGGGACAGGGAAGCAATCAGCCCCAGCATTTT TRBJ1-5 TRBV20-1 few TRBD1
CSGQGQGGSTQYF TGCAGCGGACAGGGACAGGGGGGTTCGACCCAGTACTTC TRBJ2-5 TRBV29-1 . TRBD1
CASSQGGTGGYEQYF TGTGCCAGCAGCCAAGGCGGAACAGGGGGGTACGAGCAGTACTTC TRBJ2-7 TRBV14 few TRBD1
CASSTGQGGNTIYF TGTGCCAGCAGTACTGGACAGGGTGGAAACACCATATATTTT TRBJ1-3 TRBV7-9 . TRBD1
CASSQERTMNTEAFF TGTGCCAGCAGCCAAGAACGGACAATGAACACTGAAGCTTTCTTT TRBJ1-1 TRBV4-2 few .
CASRTDKNIQYF TGTGCCAGCAGGACAGACAAAAACATTCAGTACTTC TRBJ2-4 TRBV25-1 few .
CASSQGQETQYF TGCGCCAGCAGCCAAGGTCAAGAGACCCAGTACTTC TRBJ2-5 TRBV4-1 few .
CASSFQGIPSTDTQYF TGTGCCAGCAGTTTTCAGGGGATTCCTAGCACAGATACGCAGTATTTT TRBJ2-3 TRBV28 few .
CSARDRGDEEKLFF TGCAGTGCTAGAGATCGGGGGGACGAGGAAAAACTGTTTTTT TRBJ1-4 TRBV20-1 once .
CASSLGTTYEQYF TGTGCCAGCAGCTTGGGGACTACCTACGAGCAGTACTTC TRBJ2-7 TRBV5-4 . .
CASNPGYMNTEAFF TGTGCCAGTAACCCAGGGTACATGAACACTGAAGCTTTCTTT TRBJ1-1 TRBV19 . .
CASSSRGREEEAFF TGTGCCAGCAGCTCTCGGGGGAGAGAAGAAGAAGCTTTCTTT TRBJ1-1 TRBV7-2 many .
CASSYSGRNTEAFF TGTGCCAGCAGTTACTCGGGGAGGAACACTGAAGCTTTCTTT TRBJ1-1 TRBV6-5 . .
CASSLDASTDTQYF TGTGCCAGCAGCTTGGATGCTAGCACAGATACGCAGTATTTT TRBJ2-3 TRBV5-6 few .
CASSELGQGRTDTQYF TGTGCCAGCAGTGAACTAGGCCAGGGAAGGACAGATACGCAGTATTTT TRBJ2-3 TRBV6-1 many .
CASSGGGVAGPFTGELFF TGCGCCAGCAGTGGGGGGGGGGTAGCGGGACCCTTCACCGGGGAGCTGTTTTTT TRBJ2-2 TRBV10-2 . TRBD2
CASSPRLEGVGYGYTF TGTGCCAGCAGCCCTCGCTTGGAGGGCGTCGGCTATGGCTACACCTTC TRBJ1-2 TRBV3-1 . .
CASSLGTSGGAADTQYF TGTGCCAGCAGCTTAGGGACTAGCGGGGGTGCCGCAGATACGCAGTATTTT TRBJ2-3 TRBV7-3 many TRBD2
CASSAVVQETQYF TGTGCCAGCAGTGCAGTAGTCCAAGAGACCCAGTACTTC TRBJ2-5 TRBV6-1 many .
CASSECLAGGNEQFF TGTGCCAGCAGTGAATGTCTAGCGGGAGGCAATGAGCAGTTCTTC TRBJ2-1 TRBV6-1 . TRBD2
CASSPPDIPGGEQYF TGCGCCAGCAGCCCGCCGGACATCCCGGGGGGCGAGCAGTACTTC TRBJ2-7 TRBV5-1 . TRBD2
CASSSQRAYEQYF TGTGCCAGCAGCTCCCAGCGGGCCTACGAGCAGTACTTC TRBJ2-7 TRBV7-2 once .
CSARDQGESVNTEAFF TGCAGTGCTAGAGATCAAGGGGAATCCGTGAACACTGAAGCTTTCTTT TRBJ1-1 TRBV20-1 few .
CASSRQGEQFF TGTGCCAGCAGCCGACAAGGGGAGCAGTTCTTC TRBJ2-1 TRBV2 few .
CVSSTLDSPLHF TGTGTCAGCAGCACCCTTGATTCACCCCTCCACTTT TRBJ1-6 TRBV7-9 . .
CASSPSGQNTEAFF TGTGCCAGCAGCCCTAGCGGACAGAACACTGAAGCTTTCTTT TRBJ1-1 TRBV7-9 many .
CASSPPGLAQETQYF TGTGCCAGCAGCCCACCGGGACTAGCCCAAGAGACCCAGTACTTC TRBJ2-5 TRBV9 few TRBD2
CASSRTGGPLETQYF TGTGCCAGCAGCCGGACAGGCGGTCCACTGGAGACCCAGTACTTC TRBJ2-5 TRBV5-4 few TRBD1
CSVDSGSDTEAFF TGCAGCGTTGATTCGGGTTCCGATACTGAAGCTTTCTTT TRBJ1-1 TRBV29-1 . .